The clone carrying this T cell receptor (beta chain) occurred many times. Its antigen is still unknown. The data stem from a study of T-cell reconstitution after alpha-beta-depleted transplantation in children. For TCRbeta, the library was prepared with unique molecular identifiers. TCRdb recomputed calls from the PCR reads with MiXCR, one row per CDR3 protein. Here the sample spans approximately 32,000 distinct CDR3 sequences, about 7% being singletons. Germline V gives CDR1 LGHDT, CDR2 YNNKEL (reference sequence). J lost 4 bases, V lost 4 bases, and 8 bases had no gene match. This CDR3 contains 16 residues. Study-level results: The origin of alpha-beta T cells about two months after transplant was reportedly several hundred expanded graft clones.

This clonotype originated in a child younger than two who had a stem cell transplant for acute myeloid leukemia, so the T cells may come from the graft donor. The J gene is TRBJ2-1, the V gene TRBV3-1, with 9 positions matching TRBD2. The starting material was peripheral blood, obtained 60 days after TCRalphabeta/CD19-depleted stem cell transplant. This CDR3 reads CASSPRRGGRYNEQFF. In nucleotides, the CDR3 is TGTGCCAGCAGCCCTAGGCGGGGGGGCCGATACAATGAGCAGTTCTTC.